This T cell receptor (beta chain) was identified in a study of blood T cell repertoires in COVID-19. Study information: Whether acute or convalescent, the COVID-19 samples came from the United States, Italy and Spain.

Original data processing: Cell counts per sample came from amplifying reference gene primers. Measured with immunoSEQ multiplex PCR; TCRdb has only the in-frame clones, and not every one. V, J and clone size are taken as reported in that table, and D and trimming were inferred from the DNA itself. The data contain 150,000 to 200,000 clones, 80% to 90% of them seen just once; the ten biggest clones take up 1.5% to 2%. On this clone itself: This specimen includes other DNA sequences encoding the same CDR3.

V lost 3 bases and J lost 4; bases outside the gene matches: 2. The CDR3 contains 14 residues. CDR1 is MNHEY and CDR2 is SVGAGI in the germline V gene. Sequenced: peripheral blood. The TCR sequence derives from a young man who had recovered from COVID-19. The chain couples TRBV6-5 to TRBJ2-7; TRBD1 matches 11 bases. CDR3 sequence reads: CASSYGQGAYEQYF. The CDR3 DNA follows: TGTGCCAGCAGTTATGGACAGGGGGCTTACGAGCAGTACTTC.